This is a list of T cell receptor beta chains from one sample in a study of blood T cell repertoires in COVID-19. Generated by immunoSEQ multiplex PCR, the TCRdb table keeps only in-frame clones and is missing some. The profile shows around 190,000 clones, 76% of them singletons. Sequenced sample: peripheral blood. The receptors were gathered from a woman aged 50 to 65 with active or convalescent COVID-19. Each CDR3 is given with its conserved first and last residue. The D gene is left open where the match is weak. Part of the rows lack a size; the others show once, few, many or a class for expanded clones.

V,size,J,D,CDR3,DNA
TRBV4-3,-,TRBJ2-1,TRBD2,CASSRQAWGLAGYNEQFF,TGCGCCAGCAGCCGCCAAGCTTGGGGACTAGCGGGCTACAATGAGCAGTTCTTC
TRBV7-2,-,TRBJ2-2,-,CASSGFSTANTGELFF,TGTGCCAGCAGCGGTTTTTCTACAGCTAACACCGGGGAGCTGTTTTTT
TRBV6-4,-,TRBJ2-3,-,CASISRKDYKQEDTQYF,TGTGCCAGCATCTCCCGGAAGGACTACAAGCAGGAAGATACGCAGTATTTT
TRBV5-1,-,TRBJ2-4,-,CASSLGGLRDKAKNIQYF,TGCGCCAGCAGCTTGGGAGGTCTCAGGGACAAAGCCAAAAACATTCAGTACTTC
TRBV6-5,few,TRBJ2-2,-,CASRRNVGELFF,TGTGCCAGCAGGAGGAATGTGGGGGAGCTGTTTTTT
TRBV19,-,TRBJ1-2,TRBD1,CASSIGGGSWTVNYGYTF,TGTGCCAGTAGTATAGGAGGGGGCTCCTGGACGGTTAACTATGGCTACACCTTC
TRBV19,-,TRBJ1-2,-,CASSSQGTLYGYTF,TGTGCCAGTAGTAGCCAGGGAACCCTTTATGGCTACACCTTC
TRBV5-6,-,TRBJ1-5,TRBD1,CASSPGTAYQPQHF,TGTGCCAGCAGCCCCGGGACAGCTTATCAGCCCCAGCATTTT
TRBV4-3,-,TRBJ2-1,-,CASSPRLALTYNEQFF,TGCGCCAGCAGCCCTCGGCTAGCGCTTACCTACAATGAGCAGTTCTTC
TRBV5-8,-,TRBJ1-2,TRBD1,CASSRGQGMGYTF,TGTGCCAGCAGCCGAGGACAGGGGATGGGGTACACCTTC
TRBV2,-,TRBJ1-1,-,CASQGWGRTEAFF,TGTGCCAGCCAGGGATGGGGGCGCACTGAAGCTTTCTTT
TRBV4-2,many,TRBJ1-1,TRBD1,CASSHRQGAGEAFF,TGTGCCAGCAGCCACCGACAGGGGGCGGGTGAAGCTTTCTTT
TRBV19,-,TRBJ1-2,TRBD1,CASSAPKTGDYGYTF,TGTGCCAGTAGTGCCCCAAAGACAGGGGACTATGGCTACACCTTC
TRBV28,-,TRBJ2-5,TRBD1,CASSLTAGGPETQYF,TGTGCCAGCAGTTTAACGGCAGGGGGCCCAGAGACCCAGTACTTC
TRBV6-4,-,TRBJ1-2,TRBD1,CASSGGQGTGYTF,TGTGCCAGCAGTGGGGGACAGGGTACCGGCTACACCTTC
TRBV3-1/TRBV3-2,few,TRBJ2-1,-,CASSRRGAGVDNEQFF,TGTGCCAGCAGCCGAAGAGGAGCAGGGGTCGACAATGAGCAGTTCTTC
TRBV27,-,TRBJ2-1,TRBD2,CASSSGATSGSWGNEQFF,TGTGCCAGCAGTTCAGGGGCGACTAGCGGGAGTTGGGGCAATGAGCAGTTCTTC
TRBV18,-,TRBJ1-1,-,CASSPSGGWEAFF,TGTGCCAGCTCCCCATCTGGGGGCTGGGAAGCTTTCTTT
TRBV6-6,-,TRBJ2-3,TRBD2,CASSPSGGTDTQYF,TGTGCCAGCAGCCCTAGCGGGGGCACAGATACGCAGTATTTT
TRBV2,-,TRBJ1-6,TRBD1,CASSLDRQDNSPLHF,TGTGCCAGCAGTCTGGACAGGCAAGATAATTCACCCCTCCACTTT
TRBV6-2/TRBV6-3,-,TRBJ2-2,TRBD1,CASSYGTDQTGELFF,TGTGCCAGCAGTTACGGGACAGACCAAACCGGGGAGCTGTTTTTT
TRBV19,-,TRBJ2-2,TRBD2,CASMSGRANTGELFF,TGTGCCAGTATGTCCGGGAGGGCGAACACCGGGGAGCTGTTTTTT
TRBV4-3,-,TRBJ2-1,-,CASSRLVGGPYNEQFF,TGCGCCAGCAGCCGTTTAGTCGGGGGGCCCTACAATGAGCAGTTCTTC
TRBV5-6,-,TRBJ1-4,-,CASHDSPNEKLFF,TGTGCCAGCCACGACAGTCCAAATGAAAAACTGTTTTTT
TRBV28,-,TRBJ1-5,-,CASSFEAGIGPQHF,TGTGCCAGCAGTTTCGAGGCGGGTATAGGGCCCCAGCATTTT
TRBV27,-,TRBJ1-2,TRBD1,CASRSTPGTGVGYTF,TGTGCCAGCAGATCTACACCCGGGACAGGGGTTGGCTACACCTTC
TRBV5-5,-,TRBJ1-4,TRBD1,CASSLEDRDNEKLFF,TGTGCCAGCAGCTTGGAGGACAGGGATAATGAAAAACTGTTTTTT
TRBV28,-,TRBJ1-3,-,CASSSPGNTIYF,TGTGCCAGCAGTTCTCCTGGAAACACCATATATTTT
TRBV3-1/TRBV3-2,once,TRBJ1-3,-,CASSQVRTSGNTIYF,TGTGCCAGCAGCCAGGTGCGCACCTCTGGAAACACCATATATTTT
TRBV19,many,TRBJ1-3,TRBD1,CASSISGQGAAGNTIYF,TGTGCCAGTAGTATCTCAGGACAGGGGGCGGCTGGAAACACCATATATTTT
TRBV5-1,once,TRBJ2-7,TRBD2,CASSSGLAYYEQYF,TGCGCCAGCAGCTCGGGACTAGCCTACTACGAGCAGTACTTC
TRBV28,few,TRBJ2-7,TRBD1,CASSFLQGRAYEQYF,TGTGCCAGCAGTTTCTTACAGGGGAGAGCCTACGAGCAGTACTTC
TRBV7-9,-,TRBJ2-6,TRBD1,CASSPGQGQGGANVLTF,TGTGCCAGCAGCCCGGGTCAGGGACAGGGGGGGGCCAACGTCCTGACTTTC
TRBV19,few,TRBJ2-7,-,CASSIPGKGLEQYF,TGTGCCAGTAGTATCCCAGGGAAAGGGCTCGAGCAGTACTTC
TRBV6-2/TRBV6-3,few,TRBJ2-2,-,CASSYTRIGELFF,TGTGCCAGCAGTTACACTAGAATCGGGGAGCTGTTTTTT
TRBV7-2,-,TRBJ2-7,-,CASSSVGNTFYEQYF,TGTGCCAGCAGCTCCGTCGGGAACACATTCTACGAGCAGTACTTC
TRBV28,few,TRBJ1-2,TRBD1,CASSPWTGGERYGYTF,TGTGCCAGCAGCCCCTGGACAGGGGGCGAACGGTATGGCTACACCTTC
TRBV3-1/TRBV3-2,-,TRBJ1-2,-,CASSQGQNNYGYTF,TGTGCCAGCAGCCAAGGACAGAACAACTATGGCTACACCTTC